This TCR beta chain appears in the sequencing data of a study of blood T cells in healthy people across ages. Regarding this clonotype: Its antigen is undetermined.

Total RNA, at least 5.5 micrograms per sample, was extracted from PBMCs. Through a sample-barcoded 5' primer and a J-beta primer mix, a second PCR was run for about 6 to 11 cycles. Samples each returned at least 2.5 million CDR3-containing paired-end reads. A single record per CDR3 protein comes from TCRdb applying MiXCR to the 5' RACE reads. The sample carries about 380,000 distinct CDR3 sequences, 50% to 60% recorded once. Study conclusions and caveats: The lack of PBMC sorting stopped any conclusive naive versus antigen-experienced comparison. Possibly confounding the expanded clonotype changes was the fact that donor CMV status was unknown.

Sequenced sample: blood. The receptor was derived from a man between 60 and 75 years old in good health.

The CDR3 region is CASSARGGGLSGGYTF. The CDR3, as DNA: TGTGCCAGCAGCGCCCGAGGTGGGGGCTTATCGGGTGGCTACACCTTC. The V and J genes are TRBV11-1 and TRBJ1-2; perhaps TRBD1 as D (6 bases). CDR1 SGHAT and CDR2 FQDESV come from the germline V gene (reference sequence). The CDR3 is 16 amino acids. V lost 5 bases, J lost 7 bases, and 23 bases lay in between.